This T cell receptor (beta chain) was observed in a study of T cell changes during pregnancy in multiple sclerosis. The CDR3 is 15 residues long. V dropped 5 bases and J dropped 2 bases, with 12 bases sitting between them. Germline loops: CDR1 SNHLY, CDR2 FYNNEI. Sequencing was performed with immunoSEQ multiplex PCR; in TCRdb, only in-frame clones are kept and a portion is missing. The sample lists tens of thousands of clones, 93% occurring once. This clone was observed once. The chain employs TRBV2 and TRBJ2-2, with D possibly TRBD1 on 6 matching bases. This specimen consisted of peripheral blood, obtained in the second trimester of pregnancy. The TCR was taken from a female donor with multiple sclerosis, enrolled in a pregnancy study. This CDR3 is CASSPQGLNTGELFF. CDR3 DNA sequence: TGTGCCAGCAGTCCACAGGGTCTAAACACCGGGGAGCTGTTTTTT.